Following are 27 T cell receptor beta chains from one sample sequenced in a study of tumor-infiltrating lymphocytes in primary liver carcinoma. A primer in the constant region served to generate TCR beta cDNA from roughly 520 ng of total RNA. Amplification in three nested multiplex PCR rounds with slightly modified ARM-PCR gave rise to TCR beta libraries. Rounds one and two of PCR, each of 10 cycles, were primed with TRBV1-TRBV30 forward primers and a C-beta reverse primer. A single record per CDR3 protein comes from TCRdb applying MiXCR to the multiplex PCR reads. The table lists some 21,000 distinct CDR3 sequences, over 60% of them singletons, with 40% in the top ten. Taking about 19-31 mg of unsorted bulk tissue, the authors co-extracted RNA and DNA. The sequencing input was liver tumor tissue from sampling region 1. Specified subset: tumor region T1, superior pole. The origin of the receptors is a woman in her 30s with primary liver carcinoma and hepatitis B virus infection.

A note on this clonotype: The conserved final phenylalanine or tryptophan is absent from the CDR3, which likely points to a read error. The chain has TRBV12-3 or TRBV12-4 and TRBJ2-7, with no clear D. The CDR3 covers 11 residues. Trimming stripped 7 bases from V and 4 bases from J, with 8 bases between. This CDR3 is CASNLRYEQYL. The CDR3 bases are TGTGCCAGCAACCTGCGTTACGAGCAGTACCTC.

The rearrangement uses TRBV11-2 and TRBJ2-7; TRBD1 matches 7 bases. CDR3 length: 16 residues. V lost 6 bases, J lost 2 bases, and 13 bases stayed unmatched. Germline V gives CDR1 SGHAT, CDR2 FQNNGV. The CDR3 DNA follows: TGTGCCAGCAGTATCAAAGGGGGCTCTTGGACCTACGAGCAGTACTTC. This translates into CASSIKGGSWTYEQYF.

A word on this clonotype: The junction departs from the called germline gene at one end, perhaps through a read error. This chain links TRBV30 with TRBJ1-1; no reliable D call. Germline CDR1 GTSNPN, CDR2 SVGIG (reference sequence). The CDR3 loop spans 16 amino acids. The CDR3 reads CACSVGGKLPSTEAFF. DNA of the CDR3: TGTGCCTGTAGTGTAGGTGGCAAGCTTCCGAGCACTGAAGCTTTCTTT.

The chain recombines TRBV11-3 with TRBJ1-2; D might be TRBD1 (5 bases). Germline V gives CDR1 SGHNT, CDR2 YENEEA. V was shortened by 4 bases and J by 6 bases, with 24 bases between the two germline ends. The CDR3 runs 17 residues. The CDR3 loop reads CASSSGLRGRVTDGYTF. The CDR3 coding sequence is TGTGCCAGCAGCTCTGGCCTCCGGGGCCGGGTAACTGATGGCTACACCTTC. The full variable domain, its missing parts supplied by reference TRBV11-3 and TRBJ1-2, is EAGVVQSPRYKIIEKKQPVAFWCNPISGHNTLYWYLQNLGQGPELLIRYENEEAVDDSQLPKDRFSAERLKGVDSTLKIQPAELGDSAVYLCASSSGLRGRVTDGYTFGSGTRLTVV.

This sequence joins TRBV11-3 and TRBJ2-1; TRBD2 matches at 8 bases. Germline CDR1 reads SGHNT; CDR2 reads YENEEA. This CDR3 is 15 amino acids long. V trimming: 5 bases; J trimming: 12 bases; junction bases outside the gene matches: 15. The CDR3 DNA follows: TGTGCCAGCAGCCGACTATCGGGGGGGGGGTATCTGCAGTTCTTC. This translates into CASSRLSGGGYLQFF.

With regard to this clonotype: An end of the junction does not agree with germline; a read error may underlie this. The chain is built from TRBV28 and TRBJ2-3; D not resolved. The CDR3 contains 13 residues. Germline V lookup: CDR1 MDHEN, CDR2 SYDVKM. The CDR3 here is CASSFKSAHTPYF. CDR3 bases: TGTGCCAGCAGTTTTAAGAGCGCTCATACGCCGTATTTT.

For this clonotype: The junction departs from the called germline gene at one end, perhaps through a read error. The chain employs TRBV6-1 and TRBJ2-2; D uncertain. Germline V gives CDR1 MNHNS, CDR2 SASEGT. The CDR3 runs to 19 residues. In nucleotides, the CDR3 is TGTGCCGGCAGTGAAACCCTTCCCGTGGGCACCGCGAACACCGGGGAGCTGTTTTTT. It translates to CAGSETLPVGTANTGELFF.

With respect to this clonotype: Mismatch with germline at one junction end may stem from a read error. The chain has TRBV11-3 and TRBJ2-7, with 8 bases fitting TRBD1. The CDR3 contains 15 residues. Looked up from germline, CDR1 is SGHNT and CDR2 is YENEEA. The CDR3 DNA sequence: TGTGCCAGCAGCTACGGGACAGGTAGAACCTACGAACAGTACTTC. Encoded protein: CASSYGTGRTYEQYF.

In its sample, this clonotype was seen a few times. CDR3 DNA: TGTGCCAGTAGTAGGGAGGGCCCTTACGAGCAGTACTTC. It is translated as CASSREGPYEQYF. V and J are TRBV11-2 and TRBJ2-7; 7 nucleotides agree with TRBD2. CDR1 and CDR2 from the germline V gene are SGHAT and FQNNGV. J lost 4 bases, V lost 9 bases, and 9 bases had no gene match. This CDR3 has 13 amino acids.

As regards this clonotype: This likely comes from a read error, as the CDR3 has no conserved phenylalanine or tryptophan at its end. The J gene is TRBJ2-7, the V gene TRBV11-2, with D perhaps matching TRBD2 (6 bases). The CDR3 loop spans 13 amino acids. CDR1 is SGHAT, CDR2 FQNNGV, per germline. CDR3 sequence: CASKIAGNYDQYS. DNA of the CDR3: TGTGCCAGCAAAATTGCGGGGAACTACGATCAGTACTCC.

A note on this clonotype: This may stem from a read error, because a much larger clone lies one nucleotide away. J is TRBJ2-1 and V is TRBV6-2 or TRBV6-3; TRBD2 matches at 10 bases. The V gene end was trimmed by 8 bases and the J gene end by 6 bases; junction bases not matched to a gene: 13. Per the germline V gene, CDR1 is MNHEY and CDR2 is SVGEGT. The CDR3 has 16 residues. The CDR3 region has the DNA TGTGCCAGCCTGAACCCTGGGCTAGCGGGAGCCAATGAGCAGTTCTTC. Residues: CASLNPGLAGANEQFF.

This clonotype was detected only once. The junction does not match germline at one end; this may be a read error. This sequence joins TRBV19 and TRBJ1-5; 7 bases are a match to TRBD1. CDR1 is LNHDA, CDR2 SQIVND, per germline (reference sequence). The length of the CDR3 is 13 residues. CDR3 coding DNA: TGTGCCAGTACCCAGGGGGAAAATCGGCCCCAGCATTTT. It is translated as CASTQGENRPQHF.

Details on this clonotype: The germline gene is not matched at one end of the junction; a read error may be the cause. V usage is TRBV6-6 and J usage is TRBJ2-3, with D possibly matching TRBD1 (5 bases). The length of the CDR3 is 17 residues. Germline-derived CDR1 and CDR2 are MNHNY and SVGAGI (reference sequence). The CDR3 loop is CASTYPSDSWSTGTQYF. CDR3 DNA sequence: TGTGCCAGCACTTACCCTTCTGACAGCTGGTCCACAGGTACGCAGTATTTT.

This clonotype was seen just once. The germline gene is not matched at one end of the junction; a read error may be the cause. V and J are TRBV11-2 and TRBJ2-7; 15 nucleotides align to TRBD2. CDR1 is SGHAT and CDR2 is FQNNGV in the germline V gene. CDR3 size: 18 residues. Here the CDR3 DNA reads TGTGCCAGCAGCTTATCCGTTGGACTAGCGGGAGGGTGGTACGAGCGGTACTTC. The encoded protein is CASSLSVGLAGGWYERYF.

Note on this clonotype: The junction departs from germline at one end; a sequencing error may be responsible. The genes are TRBV6-6 and TRBJ2-3; D gene uncertain. This CDR3 comprises 17 residues. Germline V gives CDR1 MNHNY, CDR2 SVGAGI (reference sequence). CDR3 coding DNA: TGTGCGAGCAGTTACTCTTTGGGCAGCGAGTCCACAGATACGCAGTATTTT. Protein product: CASSYSLGSESTDTQYF.

This clonotype has a handful of counts. One end of the junction fails to match germline, which may point to a read error. The chain links TRBV5-4 to TRBJ2-3, with D possibly being TRBD2 (7 bases). CDR1 is SGHNT and CDR2 is YYREEE in the germline V gene (reference sequence). This CDR3 region has 18 residues. The CDR3 region has the DNA TGTGCCAGCAGTAACCCGGCAGCCAGCGGGAATCGGACAGATACGCAATATTTT. It translates to CASSNPAASGNRTDTQYF.

Worth noting for this clonotype: The CDR3 carries no conserved terminal phenylalanine or tryptophan, so it likely arises from a read error. The rearrangement uses TRBV5-4 and TRBJ2-7; 11 bases map to TRBD2. CDR3 size: 14 residues. Germline values: CDR1 SGHNT, CDR2 YYREEE (reference sequence). The DNA of the CDR3 is TGTGCTAGCAGCCATAGCGGGAGGGATGGCGAGCAGTACCTC. Amino acid sequence: CASSHSGRDGEQYL.

Points on this clonotype: Compared with germline, one end of the junction differs, possibly owing to a read error. The chain carries TRBV14 and TRBJ2-7; TRBD2 is a possible D gene (6 bases). CDR1 is SGHDN and CDR2 is FVKESK in the germline V gene. The CDR3 is made up of 15 amino acids. This chain's CDR3 is CARSQAAGTHYEQYF. CDR3 sequence (DNA): TGTGCCAGAAGCCAGGCTGCGGGGACTCACTACGAGCAGTACTTC.

In its sample, this clonotype was seen once. In this CDR3 the conserved last residue, phenylalanine or tryptophan, is missing, so a read error is likely. CDR3 nucleotides: TGTGCCAGCAGCCAGGAACACCTAGGACAGGGGGGACCACGCAAGCAGTACTCC. This translates into CASSQEHLGQGGPRKQYS. The chain joins TRBV4-2 to TRBJ2-7; 10 bases are a match to TRBD1. The germline gives CDR1 LGHNA, CDR2 YNFKEQ. V was pared by 3 bases and J by 8 bases, with 19 bases of the junction left unmatched. This CDR3 spans 18 amino acids.

Remarks on this clonotype: The conserved phenylalanine or tryptophan normally closing the CDR3 is absent here, so this likely arose from a read error. It is unclear where the CDR3 begins or ends on the DNA, so no DNA is shown, and the CDR3 is as TCRdb lists it. The CDR3 protein is CASSFGQLNTEAIY. This chain links TRBV11-2 with TRBJ1-1. Germline V gene sequence: CDR1 SGHAT, CDR2 FQNNGV. The CDR3 numbers 14 amino acids, ends counted.

A word on this clonotype: No conserved phenylalanine or tryptophan ends this CDR3, so it is likely a read error. The limits of the CDR3 on the DNA are not certain, so only TCRdb's listed CDR3 is given. The chain combines TRBV29-1 with TRBJ2-5; TRBD2 is the table's D call and was not checked against the DNA. CDR1 SQVTM and CDR2 ANQGSEA come from the germline V gene. The CDR3 extends over 15 residues, inclusive of both ends. The CDR3 is CGVGLSGRGQETHYL.

Of note for this clonotype: The conserved phenylalanine or tryptophan normally closing the CDR3 is absent here, so this likely arose from a read error. The chain has TRBV18 and TRBJ2-2; D is perhaps TRBD2 (5 bases). The germline V gene has CDR1 KGHSH and CDR2 LQKENI. The CDR3 totals 18 residues. The CDR3 loop reads CASSPPVLAAANTGELFY. CDR3 DNA sequence: TGTGCCAGCTCACCACCGGTGCTAGCCGCAGCGAACACCGGGGAACTGTTTTAT.

The chain joins TRBV11-2 to TRBJ2-7, with 8 bases that match TRBD2. This CDR3 has 16 residues. Germline loops: CDR1 SGHAT, CDR2 FQNNGV. V dropped 2 bases and J dropped 8; count of bases not matched to a gene: 14. CDR3 DNA sequence: TGTGCCAGCAGCTTACCACCTAGCGGGCGCTCATACAAGCAGTACTTC. The encoded protein is CASSLPPSGRSYKQYF.

The CDR3 DNA sequence: TGTGCCACCATCTTAAGGGAGGCTAACTATGGCTACACCTTC. It specifies CATILREANYGYTF. V and J are TRBV11-2 and TRBJ1-2; D is unresolved. The germline V and J ends were trimmed by 10 bases and 0 bases, with 15 bases remaining between them. The CDR3 sequence is 14 residues long. Germline V gives CDR1 SGHAT, CDR2 FQNNGV.

Notes on this clonotype: The CDR3 does not end in the conserved phenylalanine or tryptophan, so this is likely a read error. Because the CDR3's place on the DNA is in doubt, the DNA is left out and the CDR3 is given as listed by TCRdb. The V gene is TRBV4-2, the J gene TRBJ2-7; TRBD1, as called in the table, went unchecked against the DNA. Germline CDR1 reads LGHNA; CDR2 reads YNFKEQ. Both ends counted, the CDR3 spans 18 residues. CDR3 residues: CASSQEHLGQGGPRELYL.

A word on this clonotype: A read error may account for a junction end that differs from germline. The genes are TRBV12-3 or TRBV12-4 and TRBJ2-1; D not resolved. CDR3 length: 13 amino acids. CDR3 loop: CASCLGIFNEQFF. CDR3 in DNA: TGTGCCAGCTGTTTAGGGATATTCAATGAACAGTTCTTC.

For this clonotype: At one boundary the junction diverges from the germline segment, which might be a read error. V gene TRBV2 combines with J gene TRBJ1-1; 7 positions agree with TRBD1. The CDR3 sequence is 13 residues long. The germline gives CDR1 SNHLY, CDR2 FYNNEI. The chain's CDR3 is CANRGQANTEAFF. The CDR3 region has the DNA TGTGCCAACAGGGGCCAGGCGAACACCGAAGCTTTCTTT.